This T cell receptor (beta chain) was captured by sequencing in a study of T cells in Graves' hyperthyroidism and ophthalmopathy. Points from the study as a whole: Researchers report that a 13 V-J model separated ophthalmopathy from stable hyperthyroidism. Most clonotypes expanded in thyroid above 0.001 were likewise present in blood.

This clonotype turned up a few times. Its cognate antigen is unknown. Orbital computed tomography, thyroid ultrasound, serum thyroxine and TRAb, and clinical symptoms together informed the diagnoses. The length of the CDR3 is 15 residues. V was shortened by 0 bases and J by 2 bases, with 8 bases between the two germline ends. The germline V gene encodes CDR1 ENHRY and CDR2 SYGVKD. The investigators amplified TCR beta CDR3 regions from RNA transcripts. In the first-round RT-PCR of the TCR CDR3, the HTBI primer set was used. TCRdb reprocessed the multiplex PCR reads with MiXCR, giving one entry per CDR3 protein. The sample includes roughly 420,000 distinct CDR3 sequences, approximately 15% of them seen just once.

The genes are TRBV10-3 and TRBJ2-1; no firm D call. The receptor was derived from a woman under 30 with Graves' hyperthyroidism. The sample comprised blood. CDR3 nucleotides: TGTGCCATCAGTGAGTCGGAAAGAACCTACAATGAGCAGTTCTTC. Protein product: CAISESERTYNEQFF.